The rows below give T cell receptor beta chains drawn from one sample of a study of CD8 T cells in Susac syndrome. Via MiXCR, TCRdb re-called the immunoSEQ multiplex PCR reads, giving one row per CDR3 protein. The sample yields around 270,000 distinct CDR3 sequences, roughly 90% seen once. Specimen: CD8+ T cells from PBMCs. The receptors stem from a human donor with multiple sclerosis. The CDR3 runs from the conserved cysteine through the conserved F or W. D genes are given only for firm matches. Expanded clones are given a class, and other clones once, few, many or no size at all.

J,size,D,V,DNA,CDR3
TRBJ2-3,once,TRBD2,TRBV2,TGTGCCAGCAGTGACCCCCATAGCGGGGTTAGCACAGATACGCAGTATTTT,CASSDPHSGVSTDTQYF
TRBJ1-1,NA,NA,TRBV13,TGTGCCAGCAGCTTAGAGAGCCCGATGAACACTGAAGCTTTCTTT,CASSLESPMNTEAFF
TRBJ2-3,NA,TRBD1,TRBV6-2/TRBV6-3,TGTGCCAGCAGTTCGGGACAGCTCGACACAGATACGCAGTATTTT,CASSSGQLDTDTQYF
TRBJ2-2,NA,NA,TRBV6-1,TGTGCCAGTGGACAGGGGACTAGCCTTAACACCGGGGAGCTGTTTTTT,CASGQGTSLNTGELFF
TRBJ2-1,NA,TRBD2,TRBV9,TGTGCCAGCAGCGTGAGGACTAGCAGTTCCCCCAATGAGCAGTTCTTC,CASSVRTSSSPNEQFF
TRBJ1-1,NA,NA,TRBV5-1,TGCGCCAGCACCAACCTCGGGAGCGGATACACTGAAGCTTTCTTT,CASTNLGSGYTEAFF
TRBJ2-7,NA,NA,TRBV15,TGTGCCACCAGCAGGGCATCGGATGAGCAGTACTTC,CATSRASDEQYF
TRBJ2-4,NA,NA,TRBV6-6,TGTGCCATCTGGGGTGGGGGACGGAACATTCAGTACTTC,CAIWGGGRNIQYF
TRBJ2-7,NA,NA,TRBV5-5,TGTGCCAGCAGCTTGGATCGCAGGGCGATCCACGAGCAGTACTTC,CASSLDRRAIHEQYF
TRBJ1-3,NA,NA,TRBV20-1,TGCAGTGCTAGAGTATTAGACAACCCTTCTGGAAACACCATATATTTT,CSARVLDNPSGNTIYF
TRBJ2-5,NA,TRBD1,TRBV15,TGTGCCACGAGCCGGGACAGGGTACAGGAGACCCAGTACTTC,CATSRDRVQETQYF